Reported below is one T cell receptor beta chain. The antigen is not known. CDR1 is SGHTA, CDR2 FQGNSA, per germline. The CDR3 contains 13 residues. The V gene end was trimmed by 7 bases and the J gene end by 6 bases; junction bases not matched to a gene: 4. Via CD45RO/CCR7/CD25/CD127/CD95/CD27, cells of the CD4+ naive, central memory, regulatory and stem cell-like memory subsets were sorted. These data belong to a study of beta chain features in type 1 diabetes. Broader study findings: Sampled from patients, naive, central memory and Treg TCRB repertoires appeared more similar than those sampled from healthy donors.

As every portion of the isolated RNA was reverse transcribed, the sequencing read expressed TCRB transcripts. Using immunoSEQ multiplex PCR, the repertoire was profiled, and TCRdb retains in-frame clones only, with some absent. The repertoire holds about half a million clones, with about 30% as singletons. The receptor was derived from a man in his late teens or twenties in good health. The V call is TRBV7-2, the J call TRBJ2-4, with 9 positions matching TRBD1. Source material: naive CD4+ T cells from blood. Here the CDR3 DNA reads TGTGCCAGCAAGAGGGACAGGGCAAACATTCAGTACTTC. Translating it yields CASKRDRANIQYF.